The rows below give T cell receptor beta chains drawn from one sample of a study of OX40 agonist ivuxolimab in advanced cancers. Using immunoSEQ multiplex PCR, the repertoire was profiled, and TCRdb retains in-frame clones only, with some absent. This sample has approximately 70,000 clones, with roughly 84% found just once. Material: CD4+ or CD8+ T cells sorted from blood, obtained in a trial of the OX40 agonist ivuxolimab. These receptors all come from an adult with an advanced solid tumor such as melanoma, head and neck, liver or kidney cancer. Each CDR3 is given with its conserved first and last residue. Expanded clones get a size class; other rows say once, few or many, or leave the size out.

clone_size	j_call	v_call	cdr3_aa
.	TRBJ2-3	TRBV28	CASSGPGALADTQYF
.	TRBJ2-1	TRBV9	CASSPGTFSGNEQFF
few	TRBJ2-7	TRBV4-3	CASSPNSGGLYEQYF
once	TRBJ1-2	TRBV2	CASSEDRSTYGYTF
.	TRBJ2-7	TRBV19	CASSRFAQPPTYEQYF
.	TRBJ1-5	TRBV19	CASSSHTGVGVRQPQHF
once	TRBJ2-7	TRBV7-7	CASSLGPGISYEQYF
.	TRBJ1-6	TRBV5-4	CASSLGGGYNSPLHF
.	TRBJ2-2	TRBV5-1	CASSLGQDMNTGELFF
.	TRBJ2-7	TRBV4-2	CASSQGPSGYEQYF
.	TRBJ2-2	TRBV2	CASNMGRTNTGELFF
.	TRBJ1-2	TRBV10-3	CAITLDRVDYGYTF
few	TRBJ1-6	TRBV4-2	CASSQDFFAPLHF
.	TRBJ2-7	TRBV27	CASSSVGKGSYEQYF
.	TRBJ2-5	TRBV6-1	CASSEEARAKTQYF
.	TRBJ1-2	TRBV19	CASSLDRESYGYTF
.	TRBJ1-1	TRBV7-9	CASSFQGSNTEAFF
.	TRBJ1-6	TRBV6-6	CASTPTGMDSPLHF
once	TRBJ2-7	TRBV7-8	CASSLSPGRSYEQYF
.	TRBJ2-5	TRBV5-5	CASSPGTGSEETQYF
.	TRBJ2-4	TRBV5-4	CASSPGPREAKNIQYF
.	TRBJ1-2	TRBV5-6	CASSLATRTYANYGYTF
.	TRBJ1-1	TRBV6-5	CASSSGGTGTTEAFF
.	TRBJ1-1	TRBV2	CASSPMGGNTEAFF
.	TRBJ1-1	TRBV5-1	CASRIGDTEAFF
.	TRBJ2-3	TRBV14	CASSQDASGGLHTDTQYF
.	TRBJ2-1	TRBV29-1	CSVDRDDEQFF
.	TRBJ2-1	TRBV6-5	CASSERGRGEQFF
.	TRBJ2-1	TRBV27	CASSRGFLSYNEQFF
.	TRBJ2-7	TRBV18	CASSPLDRGEQYF
.	TRBJ2-5	TRBV5-1	CASSLGIQETQYF
.	TRBJ1-1	TRBV7-2	CASSPESGQGSEAFF
.	TRBJ1-2	TRBV15	CATSRVQGEGYTF
.	TRBJ1-1	TRBV7-3	CASSLTGKTEAFF
.	TRBJ1-1	TRBV6-5	CASSGFTGVPGEAFF
few	TRBJ2-5	TRBV9	CASSVGAGGGETQYF
.	TRBJ2-3	TRBV9	CASSARGSGGAPDTQYF
.	TRBJ2-5	TRBV7-7	CASSLARGTGEETQYF
once	TRBJ1-1	TRBV7-8	CASSLSQGTEAFF
.	TRBJ1-1	TRBV4-1	CASSQWTGLNTEAFF
.	TRBJ1-2	TRBV5-1	CASSLLSGETGYTF
.	TRBJ2-2	TRBV11-1	CAAGQNTGELFF
.	TRBJ1-2	TRBV4-1	CASSLEPRGHTNYGYTF
few	TRBJ2-5	TRBV11-1	CASSLRLAGIETQYF
.	TRBJ2-4	TRBV28	CASSLGSSDIQYF
.	TRBJ1-1	TRBV7-9	CASRLKQGITEAFF
.	TRBJ1-2	TRBV4-3	CASSQATARSNYGYTF
.	TRBJ2-5	TRBV5-1	CASSTGLAGHGETQYF